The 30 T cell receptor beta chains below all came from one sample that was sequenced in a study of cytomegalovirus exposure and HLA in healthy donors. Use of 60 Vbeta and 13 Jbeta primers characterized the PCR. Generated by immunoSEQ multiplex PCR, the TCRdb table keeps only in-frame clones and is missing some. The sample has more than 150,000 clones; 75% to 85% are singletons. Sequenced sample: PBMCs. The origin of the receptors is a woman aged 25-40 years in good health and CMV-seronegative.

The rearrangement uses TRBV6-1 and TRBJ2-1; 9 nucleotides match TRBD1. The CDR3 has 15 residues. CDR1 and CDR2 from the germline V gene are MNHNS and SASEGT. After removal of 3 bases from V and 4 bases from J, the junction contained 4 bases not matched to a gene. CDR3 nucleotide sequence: TGTGCCAGCAGTGAGAACAGGGGGCCATACAATGAGCAGTTCTTC. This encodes CASSENRGPYNEQFF.

The CDR3 protein is CATSRDQRQETQYF. The DNA of the CDR3 is TGTGCCACCAGCAGAGATCAACGGCAAGAGACCCAGTACTTC. This sequence joins TRBV15 and TRBJ2-5; D not certain. The CDR3 loop spans 14 amino acids. Trimming left V 0 bases short and J 2 bases short, with 7 bases between. Germline V gene lookup returns CDR1 LNHNV and CDR2 YYDKDF (reference sequence).

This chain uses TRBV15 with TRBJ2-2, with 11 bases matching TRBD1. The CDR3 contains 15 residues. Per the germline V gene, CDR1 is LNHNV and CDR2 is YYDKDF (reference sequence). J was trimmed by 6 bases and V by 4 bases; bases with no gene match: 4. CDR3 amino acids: CATSTRTGGSGELFF. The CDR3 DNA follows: TGTGCCACCAGCACCAGGACAGGGGGCTCCGGGGAGCTGTTTTTT.

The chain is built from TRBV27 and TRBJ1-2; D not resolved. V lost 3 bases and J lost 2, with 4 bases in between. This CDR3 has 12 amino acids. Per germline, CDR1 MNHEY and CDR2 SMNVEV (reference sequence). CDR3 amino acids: CASSFPNYGYTF. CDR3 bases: TGTGCCAGCAGTTTCCCGAACTATGGCTACACCTTC.

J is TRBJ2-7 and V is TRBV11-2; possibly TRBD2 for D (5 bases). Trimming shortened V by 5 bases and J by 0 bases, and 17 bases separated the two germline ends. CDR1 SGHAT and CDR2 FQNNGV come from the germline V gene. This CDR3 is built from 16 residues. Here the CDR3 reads CASSPRGWQSSYEQYF. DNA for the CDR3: TGTGCCAGCAGCCCTAGAGGGTGGCAGAGCTCCTACGAGCAGTACTTC.

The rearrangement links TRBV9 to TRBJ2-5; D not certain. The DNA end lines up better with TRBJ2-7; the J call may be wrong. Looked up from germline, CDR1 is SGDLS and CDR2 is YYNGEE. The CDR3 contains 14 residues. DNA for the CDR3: TGTGCCAGCAGCGTTTGGTTGAACTCCTACGAGCAGTACTTC. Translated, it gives CASSVWLNSYEQYF.

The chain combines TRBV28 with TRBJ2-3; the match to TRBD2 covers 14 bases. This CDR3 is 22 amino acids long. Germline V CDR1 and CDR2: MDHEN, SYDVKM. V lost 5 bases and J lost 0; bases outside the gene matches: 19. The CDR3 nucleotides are TGTGCCAGCAGTCCAAGACTAGCGGGAGGGCGCAGTCGACTGGATAGCACAGATACGCAGTATTTT. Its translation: CASSPRLAGGRSRLDSTDTQYF.

The CDR3 DNA reads TGTGCCAGCAGCGATGGCGACAGTCGTAGCTACACCTTC. Protein sequence: CASSDGDSRSYTF. The chain carries TRBV7-9 and TRBJ1-2; D is possibly TRBD1 (5 bases). This CDR3 has 13 residues. Trimming left V 5 bases short and J 9 bases short, with 16 bases between. CDR1 is SEHNR and CDR2 is FQNEAQ in the germline V gene (reference sequence). The variable domain in full, with the rest retrieved from reference TRBV7-9 and TRBJ1-2, is DTGVSQNPRHKITKRGQNVTFRCDPISEHNRLYWYRQTLGQGPEFLTYFQNEAQLEKSRLLSDRFSAERPKGSFSTLEIQRTEQGDSAMYLCASSDGDSRSYTFGSGTRLTVV.

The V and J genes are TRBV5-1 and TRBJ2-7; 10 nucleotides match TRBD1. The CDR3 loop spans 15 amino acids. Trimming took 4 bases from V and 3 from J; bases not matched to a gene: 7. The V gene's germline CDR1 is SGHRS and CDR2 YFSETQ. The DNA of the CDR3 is TGCGCCAGCAGCCCCGGTAGGACAGGGGGCTACGAGCAGTACTTC. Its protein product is CASSPGRTGGYEQYF. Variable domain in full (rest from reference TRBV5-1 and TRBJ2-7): KAGVTQTPRYLIKTRGQQVTLSCSPISGHRSVSWYQQTPGQGLQFLFEYFSETQRNKGNFPGRFSGRQFSNSRSEMNVSTLELGDSALYLCASSPGRTGGYEQYFGPGTRLTVT.

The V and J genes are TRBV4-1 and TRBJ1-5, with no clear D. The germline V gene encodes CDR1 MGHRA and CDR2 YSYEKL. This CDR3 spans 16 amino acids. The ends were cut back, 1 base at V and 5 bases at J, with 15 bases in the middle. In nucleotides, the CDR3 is TGCGCCAGCAGCCAAGCGGGCGGGGTAACCCATCAGCCCCAGCATTTT. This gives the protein CASSQAGGVTHQPQHF.

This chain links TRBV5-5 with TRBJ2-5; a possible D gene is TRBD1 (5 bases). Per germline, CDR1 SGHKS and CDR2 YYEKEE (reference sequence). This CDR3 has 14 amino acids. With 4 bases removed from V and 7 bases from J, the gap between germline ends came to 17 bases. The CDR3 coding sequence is TGTGCCAGCAGCACTGACACTTCCAGGGTGACCCAGTACTTC. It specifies CASSTDTSRVTQYF.

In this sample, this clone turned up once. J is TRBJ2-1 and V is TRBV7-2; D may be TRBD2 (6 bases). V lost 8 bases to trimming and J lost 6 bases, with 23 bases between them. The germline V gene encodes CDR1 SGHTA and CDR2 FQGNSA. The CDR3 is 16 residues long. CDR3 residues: CASLQFPGLEVNEQFF. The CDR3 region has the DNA TGTGCCAGCCTCCAATTCCCGGGACTGGAGGTCAATGAGCAGTTCTTC.

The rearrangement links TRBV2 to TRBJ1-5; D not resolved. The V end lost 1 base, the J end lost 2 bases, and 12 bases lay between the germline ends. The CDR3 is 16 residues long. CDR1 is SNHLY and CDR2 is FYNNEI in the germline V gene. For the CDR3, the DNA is TGTGCCAGCAGTGAAGATCCCGGGAGAGGCAATCAGCCCCAGCATTTT. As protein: CASSEDPGRGNQPQHF.

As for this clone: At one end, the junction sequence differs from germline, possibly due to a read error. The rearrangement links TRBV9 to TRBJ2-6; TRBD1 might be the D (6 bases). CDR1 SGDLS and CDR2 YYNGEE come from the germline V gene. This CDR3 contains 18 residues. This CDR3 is CASSANRDLISGANGLTF. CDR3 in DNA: TGTGCCAGCAGCGCTAACAGGGACCTTATCTCTGGGGCCAACGGCCTGACTTTC. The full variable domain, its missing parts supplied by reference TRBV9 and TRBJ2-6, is DSGVTQTPKHLITATGQRVTLRCSPRSGDLSVYWYQQSLDQGLQFLIQYYNGEERAKGNILERFSAQQFPDLHSELNLSSLELGDSALYFCASSANRDLISGANGLTFGAGSRLTVL.

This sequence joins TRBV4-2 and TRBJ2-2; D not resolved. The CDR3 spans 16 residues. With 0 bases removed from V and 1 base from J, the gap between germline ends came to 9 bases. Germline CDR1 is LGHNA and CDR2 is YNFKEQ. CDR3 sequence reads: CASSQDGAGNTGELFF. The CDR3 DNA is TGTGCCAGCAGCCAAGATGGCGCAGGGAACACCGGGGAGCTGTTTTTT.

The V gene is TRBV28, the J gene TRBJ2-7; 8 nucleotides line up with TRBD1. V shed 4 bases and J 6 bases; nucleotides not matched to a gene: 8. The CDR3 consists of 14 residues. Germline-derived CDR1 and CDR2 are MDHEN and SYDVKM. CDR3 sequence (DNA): TGTGCCAGCAGTTCCCCCACTACAGGGGGCGAGCAGTACTTC. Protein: CASSSPTTGGEQYF.

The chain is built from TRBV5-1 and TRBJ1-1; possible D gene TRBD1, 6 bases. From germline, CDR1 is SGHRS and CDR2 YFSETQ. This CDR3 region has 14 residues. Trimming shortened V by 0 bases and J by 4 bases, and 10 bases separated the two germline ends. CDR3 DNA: TGCGCCAGCAGCTTGGGAGGGGACATCACTGAAGCTTTCTTT. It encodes CASSLGGDITEAFF.

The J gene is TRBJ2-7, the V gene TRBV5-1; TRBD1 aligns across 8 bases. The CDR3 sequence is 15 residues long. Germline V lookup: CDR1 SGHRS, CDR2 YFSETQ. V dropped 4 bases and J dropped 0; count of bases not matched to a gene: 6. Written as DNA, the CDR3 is TGCGCCAGCAGCCTGCGGACAGGGACCTCCTACGAGCAGTACTTC. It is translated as CASSLRTGTSYEQYF.

CDR3 coding DNA: TGTGCCAGCTCGCAACTAGCGGGAGGGCCCTACAATGAGCAGTTCTTC. Its translation is CASSQLAGGPYNEQFF. The gene calls are TRBV18 and TRBJ2-1; the match to TRBD2 covers 13 bases. J was trimmed by 2 bases and V by 6 bases; bases with no gene match: 4. This CDR3 is built from 16 residues. Germline CDR1 is KGHSH and CDR2 is LQKENI.

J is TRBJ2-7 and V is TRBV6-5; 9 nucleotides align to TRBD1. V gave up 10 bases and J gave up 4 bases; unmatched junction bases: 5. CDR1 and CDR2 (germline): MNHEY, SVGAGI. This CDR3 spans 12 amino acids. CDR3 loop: CAIGTGSYEQYF. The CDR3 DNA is TGTGCCATCGGGACAGGGTCTTACGAGCAGTACTTC.

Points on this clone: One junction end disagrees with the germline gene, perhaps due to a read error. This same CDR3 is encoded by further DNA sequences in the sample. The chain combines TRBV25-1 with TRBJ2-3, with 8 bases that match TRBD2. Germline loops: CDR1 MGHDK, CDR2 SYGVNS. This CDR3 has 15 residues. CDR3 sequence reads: CASSVLAVFTDTQYF. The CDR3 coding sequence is TGTGCCAGCAGTGTACTAGCGGTATTCACAGATACACAGTATTTT.

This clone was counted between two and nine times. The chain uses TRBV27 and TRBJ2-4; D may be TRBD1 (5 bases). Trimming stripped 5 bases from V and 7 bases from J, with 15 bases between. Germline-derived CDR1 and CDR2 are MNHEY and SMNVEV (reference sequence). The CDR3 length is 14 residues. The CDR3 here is CASSGGVAGNIQYF. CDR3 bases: TGTGCCAGCAGTGGTGGGGTAGCAGGGAACATTCAGTACTTC.

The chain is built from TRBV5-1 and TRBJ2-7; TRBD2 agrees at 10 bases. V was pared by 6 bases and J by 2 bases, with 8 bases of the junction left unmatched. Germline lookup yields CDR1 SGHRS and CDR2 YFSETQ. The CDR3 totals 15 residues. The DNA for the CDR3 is TGCGCCAGCACCGCTTACAGCGGGAGGGCCTACGAGCAGTACTTC. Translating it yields CASTAYSGRAYEQYF.

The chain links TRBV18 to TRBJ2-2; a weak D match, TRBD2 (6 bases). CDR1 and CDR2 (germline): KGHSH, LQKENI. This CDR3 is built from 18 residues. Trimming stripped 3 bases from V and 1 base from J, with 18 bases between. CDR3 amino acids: CASSPATGEAGNTGELFF. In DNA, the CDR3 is TGTGCCAGCTCACCCGCGACGGGGGAAGCGGGGAACACCGGGGAGCTGTTTTTT. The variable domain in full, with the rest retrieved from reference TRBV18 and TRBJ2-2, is NAGVMQNPRHLVRRRGQEARLRCSPMKGHSHVYWYRQLPEEGLKFMVYLQKENIIDESGMPKERFSAEFPKEGPSILRIQQVVRGDSAAYFCASSPATGEAGNTGELFFGEGSRLTVL.

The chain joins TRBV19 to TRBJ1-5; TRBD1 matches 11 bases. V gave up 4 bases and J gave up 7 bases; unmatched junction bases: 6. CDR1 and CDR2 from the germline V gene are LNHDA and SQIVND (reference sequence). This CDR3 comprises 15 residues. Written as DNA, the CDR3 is TGTGCCAGTAGTACTAGGGACAGGGGGTTCCAGCCCCAGCATTTT. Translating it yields CASSTRDRGFQPQHF.

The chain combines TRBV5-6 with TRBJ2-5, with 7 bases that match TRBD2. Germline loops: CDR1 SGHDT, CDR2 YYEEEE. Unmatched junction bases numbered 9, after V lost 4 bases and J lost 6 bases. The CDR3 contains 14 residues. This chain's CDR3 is CASSLPGREQTQYF. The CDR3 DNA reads TGTGCCAGCAGCCTACCGGGGCGGGAGCAGACCCAGTACTTC. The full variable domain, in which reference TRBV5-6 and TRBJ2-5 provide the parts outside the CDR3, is DAGVTQSPTHLIKTRGQQVTLRCSPKSGHDTVSWYQQALGQGPQFIFQYYEEEERQRGNFPDRFSGHQFPNYSSELNVNALLLGDSALYLCASSLPGREQTQYFGPGTRLLVL.

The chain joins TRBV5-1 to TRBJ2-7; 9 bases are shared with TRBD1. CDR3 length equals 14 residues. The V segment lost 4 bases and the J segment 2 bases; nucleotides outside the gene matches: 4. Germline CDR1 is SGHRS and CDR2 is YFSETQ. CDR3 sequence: CASSTRQGAYEQYF. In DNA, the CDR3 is TGCGCCAGCAGCACGCGACAGGGGGCCTACGAGCAGTACTTC.

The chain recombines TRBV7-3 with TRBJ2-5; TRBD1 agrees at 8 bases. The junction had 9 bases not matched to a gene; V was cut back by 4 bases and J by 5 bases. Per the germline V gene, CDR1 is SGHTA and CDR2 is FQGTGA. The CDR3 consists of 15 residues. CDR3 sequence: CASSSRQGTGETQYF. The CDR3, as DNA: TGTGCCAGCAGCTCCCGACAGGGGACGGGGGAGACCCAGTACTTC.

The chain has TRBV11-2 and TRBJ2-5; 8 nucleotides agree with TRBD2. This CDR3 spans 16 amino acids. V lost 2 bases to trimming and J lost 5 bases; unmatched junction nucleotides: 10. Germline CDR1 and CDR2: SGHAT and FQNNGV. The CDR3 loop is CASSLSGGASKETQYF. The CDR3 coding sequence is TGTGCCAGCAGCTTATCCGGGGGGGCCTCTAAGGAGACCCAGTACTTC.

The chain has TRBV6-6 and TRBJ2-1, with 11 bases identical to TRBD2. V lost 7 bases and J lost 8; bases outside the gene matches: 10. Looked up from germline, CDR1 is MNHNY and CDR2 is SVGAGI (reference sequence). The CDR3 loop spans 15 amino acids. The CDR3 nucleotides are TGTGCCAGCATCTTTATTAGCGGGAGGGCCTATGAGCAGTTCTTC. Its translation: CASIFISGRAYEQFF.